Listed below are T cell receptor beta chains from one sample, sequenced in a study of T-cell memory formation after mild COVID-19. Each CDR3 protein is one row after TCRdb ran MiXCR on the 5' RACE reads. The sample yields just over 200,000 distinct CDR3 sequences, over 7.5% seen once. Sequenced sample: PBMCs or a T cell subset sorted from them (not recorded which). These receptors came from a man between 18 and 35 years old who had mild COVID-19 (a few samples of this study predate the infection). Cell type and time point are not known. Both conserved end residues are part of each CDR3. Each record gives: J gene, D gene, V gene, clone size, CDR3 DNA, CDR3 protein. D genes are given only for firm matches. Rows may omit the clone size; those that give it use once, few, many or a size class.

J gene: TRBJ2-1
D gene: NA
V gene: TRBV12-3/TRBV12-4
clone size: few
CDR3 DNA: TGTGCCAGCAGCTCTGGTCCTGGCCGGGAGCAGTTCTTC
CDR3 protein: CASSSGPGREQFF

J gene: TRBJ2-1
D gene: NA
V gene: TRBV4-1
clone size: many
CDR3 DNA: TGCGCCAGCAGCCAAGTCGACCTAGTTTCCTACAATGAGCAGTTCTTC
CDR3 protein: CASSQVDLVSYNEQFF

J gene: TRBJ1-2
D gene: NA
V gene: TRBV7-6
clone size: NA
CDR3 DNA: TGTGCCAGCAGCTTAGATACGTCAGGCTATGGCTACACCTTC
CDR3 protein: CASSLDTSGYGYTF

J gene: TRBJ1-1
D gene: NA
V gene: TRBV7-9
clone size: NA
CDR3 DNA: TGTGCCAGCAGCTTAGAGCATAGGGCGGGTGAAGCTTTCTTT
CDR3 protein: CASSLEHRAGEAFF

J gene: TRBJ1-1
D gene: NA
V gene: TRBV6-6
clone size: NA
CDR3 DNA: TGTGCCAGCAGTTACTCGGAAGCTGAAGCTTTCTTT
CDR3 protein: CASSYSEAEAFF

J gene: TRBJ2-3
D gene: NA
V gene: TRBV24-1
clone size: few
CDR3 DNA: TGTGCCACCAGTGACCAACGCGGAGGGGCTGTGGGGGGCACAGATACGCAGTATTTT
CDR3 protein: CATSDQRGGAVGGTDTQYF

J gene: TRBJ1-2
D gene: NA
V gene: TRBV6-5
clone size: NA
CDR3 DNA: TGTGCCAGCAGCCGTTCGGGACACTCCTATGGCTACACCTTC
CDR3 protein: CASSRSGHSYGYTF

J gene: TRBJ2-2
D gene: NA
V gene: TRBV28
clone size: few
CDR3 DNA: TGTGCCAGTATAGAGGGTTCGAACACCGGGGAGCTGTTTTTT
CDR3 protein: CASIEGSNTGELFF

J gene: TRBJ1-2
D gene: NA
V gene: TRBV6-6
clone size: many
CDR3 DNA: TGTGCCAGCAGACAGGTTACCCACTATGGCTACACCTTC
CDR3 protein: CASRQVTHYGYTF

J gene: TRBJ1-1
D gene: NA
V gene: TRBV20-1
clone size: few
CDR3 DNA: TGCAGTGCTAGAGAGGGGCCTAACACTGAAGCTTTCTTT
CDR3 protein: CSAREGPNTEAFF

J gene: TRBJ1-2
D gene: NA
V gene: TRBV7-2
clone size: many
CDR3 DNA: TGTGCCAGCAGCTTAGGTGGCGGCTATGGCTACACCTTC
CDR3 protein: CASSLGGGYGYTF

J gene: TRBJ2-3
D gene: TRBD1
V gene: TRBV11-2
clone size: few
CDR3 DNA: TGTGCCAGCAGCACCCGGGACAGGGGGCAAGATACGCAGTATTTT
CDR3 protein: CASSTRDRGQDTQYF

J gene: TRBJ2-2
D gene: TRBD1
V gene: TRBV4-3
clone size: few
CDR3 DNA: TGCGCCAGCAGCCAAGGACGACAGGGGACGGGGGAGCTGTTTTTT
CDR3 protein: CASSQGRQGTGELFF

J gene: TRBJ2-2
D gene: NA
V gene: TRBV28
clone size: NA
CDR3 DNA: TGTGCCAGCATCGAGACAGGAGGGCATTCCGGGGAGCTGTTTTTT
CDR3 protein: CASIETGGHSGELFF

J gene: TRBJ2-5
D gene: NA
V gene: TRBV12-3/TRBV12-4
clone size: many
CDR3 DNA: TGTGCCAGCACCTCGTACGGGGGACAAGAGACCCAGTACTTC
CDR3 protein: CASTSYGGQETQYF

J gene: TRBJ2-1
D gene: TRBD2
V gene: TRBV6-2/TRBV6-3
clone size: few
CDR3 DNA: TGTGCCAGCAGCCGCCCAGGGAGCGGGGGCCACCCCACAAAGATATACAATGAGCAGTTCTTC
CDR3 protein: CASSRPGSGGHPTKIYNEQFF

J gene: TRBJ2-7
D gene: TRBD1
V gene: TRBV4-1
clone size: few
CDR3 DNA: TGCGCCAGCAGCCACCCGGACAGGGGGCCCTACGAGCAGTACTTC
CDR3 protein: CASSHPDRGPYEQYF

J gene: TRBJ2-1
D gene: NA
V gene: TRBV5-6
clone size: few
CDR3 DNA: TGTGCCAGCAGCTTGATCGGGAGCGATGAGCAGTTCTTC
CDR3 protein: CASSLIGSDEQFF

J gene: TRBJ2-3
D gene: NA
V gene: TRBV2
clone size: many
CDR3 DNA: TGTGCCAGCACACCCATGGTCCCCTCTAGCACAGATACGCAGTATTTT
CDR3 protein: CASTPMVPSSTDTQYF

J gene: TRBJ1-5
D gene: NA
V gene: TRBV12-3/TRBV12-4
clone size: NA
CDR3 DNA: TGTGCCAGCAGTTTAGGGTGGGTCAGCCAGTGCCAGCATTTT
CDR3 protein: CASSLGWVSQCQHF

J gene: TRBJ2-1
D gene: NA
V gene: TRBV20-1
clone size: few
CDR3 DNA: TGCAGTGCTAGTAAGGGTGGGGAGTCGTACAATGAGCAGTTCTTC
CDR3 protein: CSASKGGESYNEQFF

J gene: TRBJ2-5
D gene: TRBD2
V gene: TRBV5-6
clone size: many
CDR3 DNA: TGTGCCAGCAGCTTGGCAGCGGGGAGCCAAGAGACCCAGTACTTC
CDR3 protein: CASSLAAGSQETQYF

J gene: TRBJ2-5
D gene: NA
V gene: TRBV7-3
clone size: NA
CDR3 DNA: TGTGCCAGCAGCTCCGGACGGGACGAGACCCAGTACTTC
CDR3 protein: CASSSGRDETQYF

J gene: TRBJ2-3
D gene: NA
V gene: TRBV25-1
clone size: NA
CDR3 DNA: TGTGCCAGCAGTGAATCAACAGCCGGCACAGATACGCAGTATTTT
CDR3 protein: CASSESTAGTDTQYF

J gene: TRBJ2-5
D gene: TRBD2
V gene: TRBV12-5
clone size: few
CDR3 DNA: TGTGCTAGTCGGGCTAGCGGGGGTCAAGAGACCCAGTACTTC
CDR3 protein: CASRASGGQETQYF

J gene: TRBJ2-1
D gene: NA
V gene: TRBV18
clone size: NA
CDR3 DNA: TGTGCCAGCTCACCACCGGGGCGGAATGAGCAGTTCTTC
CDR3 protein: CASSPPGRNEQFF

J gene: TRBJ2-5
D gene: NA
V gene: TRBV18
clone size: few
CDR3 DNA: TGTGCCAGCTCACCATGGGTCAGGGCGACCCAGTACTTC
CDR3 protein: CASSPWVRATQYF

J gene: TRBJ1-4
D gene: NA
V gene: TRBV4-3
clone size: few
CDR3 DNA: TGCGCCAGCAGCCAAGGAGGGGCTGGTGAAAAACTGTTTTTT
CDR3 protein: CASSQGGAGEKLFF

J gene: TRBJ2-6
D gene: TRBD1
V gene: TRBV18
clone size: NA
CDR3 DNA: TGTGCCAGCTCCCCAGAAACAGGGGCTGCTGGGGCCAACGTCCTGACTTTC
CDR3 protein: CASSPETGAAGANVLTF

J gene: TRBJ1-1
D gene: NA
V gene: TRBV4-2
clone size: few
CDR3 DNA: TGTGCCAGCAGCCAAGAACTGGCCGTGAACACTGAAGCTTTCTTT
CDR3 protein: CASSQELAVNTEAFF

J gene: TRBJ2-2
D gene: NA
V gene: TRBV20-1
clone size: NA
CDR3 DNA: TGCAGTGCCCAGGGGCGTCCCGGGGAGCTGTTTTTT
CDR3 protein: CSAQGRPGELFF

J gene: TRBJ2-7
D gene: NA
V gene: TRBV20-1
clone size: NA
CDR3 DNA: TGCAGTGCTGTCCGCCGGACCTTGCCGAACCACGAGCAGTACTTC
CDR3 protein: CSAVRRTLPNHEQYF

J gene: TRBJ1-6
D gene: NA
V gene: TRBV5-4
clone size: few
CDR3 DNA: TGTGCCAGCAGCCGCCAGGAGGGCCGTGAACCCCTCCACTTT
CDR3 protein: CASSRQEGREPLHF

J gene: TRBJ1-1
D gene: NA
V gene: TRBV4-1
clone size: few
CDR3 DNA: TGCGCCAGCACTGGGATTTTTACTCTGGACACTGAAGCTTTCTTT
CDR3 protein: CASTGIFTLDTEAFF

J gene: TRBJ2-3
D gene: TRBD2
V gene: TRBV15
clone size: few
CDR3 DNA: TGTGCCACCAGCAGACTAGCGGGGGGGCCTAAAGATACGCAGTATTTT
CDR3 protein: CATSRLAGGPKDTQYF

J gene: TRBJ2-3
D gene: NA
V gene: TRBV7-2
clone size: NA
CDR3 DNA: TGTGCCAGCAGCTTAGCCACAGCATGGCCGGATACGCAGTATTTT
CDR3 protein: CASSLATAWPDTQYF

J gene: TRBJ1-5
D gene: TRBD1
V gene: TRBV5-1
clone size: many
CDR3 DNA: TGCGCCAGCAGCTTGACAGGGGGCAATCAGCCCCAGCATTTT
CDR3 protein: CASSLTGGNQPQHF

J gene: TRBJ2-1
D gene: TRBD2
V gene: TRBV6-2/TRBV6-3
clone size: few
CDR3 DNA: TGTGCCAGCAGTCAAGCGGGGGCGGCGTTCTTC
CDR3 protein: CASSQAGAAFF

J gene: TRBJ1-1
D gene: NA
V gene: TRBV28
clone size: NA
CDR3 DNA: TGTGCCAGCAGTTCGCCCGGGACCGAGAACACTGAAGCTTTCTTT
CDR3 protein: CASSSPGTENTEAFF

J gene: TRBJ2-7
D gene: NA
V gene: TRBV20-1
clone size: NA
CDR3 DNA: TGCAGTGCTAGGGTTCCAGGAGCAAAGAGTTACGAGCAGTACTTC
CDR3 protein: CSARVPGAKSYEQYF

J gene: TRBJ1-3
D gene: NA
V gene: TRBV7-2
clone size: NA
CDR3 DNA: TGTGCCAGCAGCTTACGGCAGGGTTCTAACACCATATATTTT
CDR3 protein: CASSLRQGSNTIYF

J gene: TRBJ1-1
D gene: TRBD1
V gene: TRBV18
clone size: few
CDR3 DNA: TGTGCCAGCTCAGCGACCGGGACAGCGAACACTGAAGCTTTCTTT
CDR3 protein: CASSATGTANTEAFF

J gene: TRBJ2-5
D gene: TRBD1
V gene: TRBV25-1
clone size: NA
CDR3 DNA: TGTGCCAGCGGTCGGACAGGCTTTTCGGAGACCCAGTACTTC
CDR3 protein: CASGRTGFSETQYF

J gene: TRBJ2-1
D gene: NA
V gene: TRBV5-1
clone size: medium-sized
CDR3 DNA: TGCGCCAGCAGCTTCGCCTTGGACATTAGAGCTAGCAATGAGCAGTTCTTC
CDR3 protein: CASSFALDIRASNEQFF

J gene: TRBJ2-5
D gene: NA
V gene: TRBV24-1
clone size: many
CDR3 DNA: TGTGCCACCAGTGCGTCCCGGTGGGGGAGCCAAGAGACCCAGTACTTC
CDR3 protein: CATSASRWGSQETQYF

J gene: TRBJ2-7
D gene: TRBD1
V gene: TRBV7-2
clone size: many
CDR3 DNA: TGTGCCAGCAGCCGAGACAGGGGCGCCTACGAGCAGTACTTC
CDR3 protein: CASSRDRGAYEQYF

J gene: TRBJ2-1
D gene: NA
V gene: TRBV6-5
clone size: NA
CDR3 DNA: TGTGCCAGCAGTTACTCGAGACATGACAATGAGCAGTTCTTC
CDR3 protein: CASSYSRHDNEQFF

J gene: TRBJ1-6
D gene: TRBD1
V gene: TRBV9
clone size: many
CDR3 DNA: TGTGCCAGCAGCTACGACACAGGACAGGGCGGATCACCCCTCCACTTT
CDR3 protein: CASSYDTGQGGSPLHF

J gene: TRBJ2-3
D gene: NA
V gene: TRBV18
clone size: NA
CDR3 DNA: TGTGCCAGCTCACCATTCGACGAGATCACAGATACGCAGTATTTT
CDR3 protein: CASSPFDEITDTQYF

J gene: TRBJ2-5
D gene: TRBD2
V gene: TRBV5-6
clone size: few
CDR3 DNA: TGTGCCAGCAGCTTGAGAGCCATGGGAGGGGAGACCCAGTACTTC
CDR3 protein: CASSLRAMGGETQYF

J gene: TRBJ1-4
D gene: NA
V gene: TRBV6-1
clone size: few
CDR3 DNA: TGTGCCAGCACGAGTGAGGACAGAAAACTGTTTTTT
CDR3 protein: CASTSEDRKLFF

J gene: TRBJ2-1
D gene: NA
V gene: TRBV11-2
clone size: NA
CDR3 DNA: TGTGCCAGCAGCTTAGATGCGAGCCCCAGCTCCTACAATGAGCAGTTCTTC
CDR3 protein: CASSLDASPSSYNEQFF

J gene: TRBJ1-1
D gene: NA
V gene: TRBV5-6
clone size: few
CDR3 DNA: TGTGCCAGCAGCCACAAGGGAAGGGGGAACACTGAAGCTTTCTTT
CDR3 protein: CASSHKGRGNTEAFF

J gene: TRBJ2-3
D gene: TRBD1
V gene: TRBV7-2
clone size: many
CDR3 DNA: TGTGCCAGCAGCTTAGGACAGGGAGATACGCAGTATTTT
CDR3 protein: CASSLGQGDTQYF